This T cell receptor beta chain was identified during a study of vaccination effects on CD4 cells after COVID-19. Trimming shortened V by 7 bases and J by 2 bases, and 15 bases separated the two germline ends. Germline loops: CDR1 MNHNY, CDR2 SVGAGI (reference sequence). The CDR3 is 14 amino acids. ViraFEST used viral peptide pools to expand antigen-specific CD4+ T cells before sequencing. Culturing for around eleven days preceded CD4+ T cell isolation. From March to December 2020, the person had a SARS-CoV-2 infection that was confirmed by PCR. Profiling relied on immunoSEQ multiplex PCR, and the TCRdb table lists in-frame clones only, not all of them. The sample has over 20,000 clones; roughly 70% are singletons. About this clone: Its target is not known.

This chain uses TRBV6-6 with TRBJ2-7; the D gene could be TRBD1 or TRBD2 (6 bases each). Material: CD4+ T cells from PBMCs cultured with a peptide pool, obtained before COVID-19 vaccination. The receptor's source is a human donor who had a prior SARS-CoV-2 infection. CDR3 coding DNA: TGTGCCAGCACCCCCCCTGGGGGGCCCTACGAGCAGTACTTC. Encoded protein: CASTPPGGPYEQYF.